These 21 T cell receptor beta chains share one sample of origin, sequenced in a study of identical twins. Via MiXCR, TCRdb re-called the 5' RACE reads, giving one row per CDR3 protein. The sample holds 600,000 to 800,000 distinct CDR3 sequences, 21% seen once. This sample also belongs to another study, concerning T cells expressing NK-cell markers.

Sequences were obtained from PBMCs. The receptor source for this set is a woman aged 18-29 years in good health.

With regard to this clonotype: This may come from a read error, since a much larger clone is one base off. The chain employs TRBV18 and TRBJ2-4; the match to TRBD1 covers 10 bases. The V and J ends lost 6 bases and 9 bases, in that order; junction bases with no gene match: 8. This CDR3 has 14 residues. CDR1 and CDR2 from the germline V gene are KGHSH and LQKENI. CDR3 nucleotides: TGTGCCAGCTCGTTTGACAGGGGGCTGCCCATTCAGTACTTC. It is translated as CASSFDRGLPIQYF.

This clonotype has just a few counts. The chain is built from TRBV12-3 or TRBV12-4 and TRBJ2-3, with 10 bases lining up with TRBD2. CDR3 length: 14 residues. Trimming took 6 bases from V and 4 from J; bases not matched to a gene: 4. CDR3 residues: CASRPGTSADTQYF. The CDR3 DNA reads as TGTGCCAGCAGACCCGGGACTAGCGCAGATACGCAGTATTTT.

Only a few counts were recorded for this clonotype. Here the CDR3 reads CASSYVGGGETQYF. Written as DNA, the CDR3 is TGTGCCAGCAGTTACGTCGGGGGGGGGGAGACCCAGTACTTC. This chain connects TRBV6-5 to TRBJ2-5; 8 positions agree with TRBD2. Germline trimming cut 2 bases from V and 5 bases from J; bases unmatched to any gene: 4. This CDR3 is 14 amino acids long. Germline lookup yields CDR1 MNHEY and CDR2 SVGAGI.

Ten or more counts support this clonotype. The genes are TRBV20-1 and TRBJ1-1; D ambiguous. V lost 6 bases and J 0 bases, leaving 11 bases between the germline ends. This CDR3 spans 13 amino acids. Germline lookup yields CDR1 DFQATT and CDR2 SNEGSKA (reference sequence). The CDR3 here is CSAPRALNTEAFF. For the CDR3, the DNA is TGCAGTGCCCCTAGAGCGCTGAACACTGAAGCTTTCTTT.

This clonotype has a count of ten or more. J is TRBJ2-5 and V is TRBV12-3 or TRBV12-4, with TRBD2 as a possible D gene (5 bases). V lost 3 bases and J lost 5, with 7 bases in between. CDR3 length: 12 residues. The CDR3 DNA reads as TGTGCCAGCAGTTTCGCGGGCGAGACCCAGTACTTC. It translates to CASSFAGETQYF.

This clonotype showed up just a few times. The chain carries TRBV20-1 and TRBJ2-1; maybe TRBD2 (6 bases). Germline CDR1 DFQATT, CDR2 SNEGSKA (reference sequence). V lost 0 bases to trimming and J lost 14 bases, with 17 bases between them. The CDR3 loop spans 13 amino acids. CDR3 region: CSARDPLDREKFF. The CDR3 nucleotides read TGCAGTGCTAGAGATCCCCTTGACCGGGAGAAGTTCTTC.

The chain recombines TRBV24-1 with TRBJ2-5; D perhaps matches TRBD2 (6 bases). Between the trimmed V and J ends, which lost 5 bases and 4 bases, there was a span of 10 bases. Germline CDR1 is KGHDR and CDR2 is SFDVKD. The CDR3 is made up of 13 amino acids. CDR3 in DNA: TGTGCCACCAGTGTCCCCGGGGGAGAGACCCAGTACTTC. It yields the protein CATSVPGGETQYF.

This clonotype was seen repeatedly, ten times or more. The V call is TRBV20-1, the J call TRBJ2-6; D gene ambiguous. V lost 0 bases to trimming and J lost 4 bases, with 10 bases between them. This CDR3 spans 15 amino acids. Germline V gives CDR1 DFQATT, CDR2 SNEGSKA (reference sequence). The CDR3 is CSARDGDSGANVLTF. As DNA, the CDR3 is TGCAGTGCTAGAGATGGGGATTCAGGGGCCAACGTCCTGACTTTC.

This clonotype was observed a handful of times. This chain uses TRBV6-5 with TRBJ2-1; 10 positions agree with TRBD2. The J segment lost 9 bases and the V segment lost 2 bases, leaving 13 bases of the junction unmatched. This CDR3 comprises 17 residues. CDR1 is MNHEY, CDR2 SVGAGI, per germline. The CDR3: CASSYGDRLAGLTEQFF. The CDR3 region has the DNA TGTGCCAGCAGTTACGGGGACCGACTAGCGGGCCTTACTGAGCAGTTCTTC.

The CDR3 coding sequence is TGTGCCAGCAGCTTAAGAGGGCAGGGTTCCTACGAGCAGTACTTC. Translated: CASSLRGQGSYEQYF. This chain links TRBV7-2 with TRBJ2-7; D is perhaps TRBD1 or TRBD2 (5 bases each). The CDR3 has 15 amino acids. Germline CDR1 reads SGHTA; CDR2 reads FQGNSA. Trimming left V 2 bases short and J 1 base short, with 12 bases between.

This clonotype has only a few counts. V gene TRBV7-9 combines with J gene TRBJ1-2, with TRBD1 as a possible D gene (5 bases). Trimming took 8 bases from V and 4 from J, leaving 20 bases between them. The length of the CDR3 is 15 residues. CDR1 is SEHNR and CDR2 is FQNEAQ in the germline V gene (reference sequence). CDR3 loop: CASGSVKGLGYGYTF. DNA of the CDR3: TGTGCCAGCGGTTCTGTGAAGGGGTTAGGCTATGGCTACACCTTC.

At least ten counts were recorded for this clonotype. The gene calls are TRBV5-1 and TRBJ2-4; 9 bases line up with TRBD1. There are 13 residues in the CDR3. Per germline, CDR1 SGHRS and CDR2 YFSETQ. Unmatched junction bases numbered 3, after V lost 4 bases and J lost 7 bases. CDR3 in amino acids: CASSPGTGNIQYF. As DNA, the CDR3 is TGCGCCAGCAGCCCTGGGACAGGGAACATTCAGTACTTC. Supplemented by reference TRBV5-1 and TRBJ2-4, the full variable domain reads KAGVTQTPRYLIKTRGQQVTLSCSPISGHRSVSWYQQTPGQGLQFLFEYFSETQRNKGNFPGRFSGRQFSNSRSEMNVSTLELGDSALYLCASSPGTGNIQYFGAGTRLSVL.

The V call is TRBV12-3 or TRBV12-4, the J call TRBJ2-2; unclear D gene. V was trimmed by 7 bases and J by 5 bases, leaving 8 bases between them. The CDR3 is 12 amino acids. The CDR3 loop is CASNLNTGELFF. DNA for the CDR3: TGTGCCAGCAACCTTAATACCGGGGAGCTGTTTTTT.

This clonotype came up many times. J is TRBJ2-1 and V is TRBV20-1; weak D call: TRBD2 (5 bases). Germline lookup yields CDR1 DFQATT and CDR2 SNEGSKA (reference sequence). V lost 2 bases and J lost 15, with 26 bases in between. This CDR3 has 15 amino acids. The DNA of the CDR3 is TGCAGTGCTAGACCCGGGGAAGTAGTGGTTGTCGTTCCGTTCTTC. Amino acids: CSARPGEVVVVVPFF.

This clonotype was seen once. V and J are TRBV27 and TRBJ2-2, with a weak D call TRBD1 (6 bases). CDR3 length: 14 amino acids. Trimming stripped 3 bases from V and 10 bases from J, with 15 bases between. The germline CDR1 and CDR2 sequences are MNHEY and SMNVEV (reference sequence). CDR3 protein: CASSFGQSGQELFF. CDR3 nucleotides: TGTGCCAGCAGTTTTGGACAGTCGGGCCAGGAGCTGTTTTTT.

This chain links TRBV5-1 with TRBJ2-7; TRBD2 matches at 8 bases. From germline, CDR1 is SGHRS and CDR2 YFSETQ. CDR3 size: 15 residues. After removal of 4 bases from V and 3 bases from J, the junction contained 9 bases not matched to a gene. The CDR3 bases are TGCGCCAGCAGCCTACAGACTAGCGCAATCTACGAGCAGTACTTC. Translated: CASSLQTSAIYEQYF.

The genes are TRBV20-1 and TRBJ2-7; 9 bases line up with TRBD2. The CDR3 covers 15 residues. In germline, CDR1 is DFQATT, CDR2 SNEGSKA (reference sequence). Germline trimming cut 4 bases from V and 5 bases from J; bases unmatched to any gene: 12. The CDR3 reads CSAKDSGSIFHEQYF. CDR3 nucleotides: TGCAGTGCTAAAGATAGCGGGAGTATCTTCCACGAGCAGTACTTC.

This clonotype occurred a few times. The chain is built from TRBV27 and TRBJ2-2; 9 bases match TRBD1. V was pared by 4 bases and J by 6 bases, with 9 bases of the junction left unmatched. Looked up from germline, CDR1 is MNHEY and CDR2 is SMNVEV (reference sequence). The CDR3 has 16 residues. The CDR3 DNA sequence: TGTGCCAGCAGTTACCGACAGGGGGGTTCGGCCGGGGAGCTGTTTTTT. Amino acids: CASSYRQGGSAGELFF.

A few counts support this clonotype. V and J are TRBV5-4 and TRBJ1-3; unclear D gene. V was clipped by 0 bases and J by 2 bases, with 12 bases between them. Germline V gives CDR1 SGHNT, CDR2 YYREEE (reference sequence). This CDR3 contains 16 residues. CDR3 DNA sequence: TGTGCCAGCAGCTTGGGCTCTTTGTGGGCTGGAAACACCATATATTTT. It codes for CASSLGSLWAGNTIYF.

This clonotype was picked up a small number of times. This sequence joins TRBV12-3 or TRBV12-4 and TRBJ2-7; 9 bases are shared with TRBD1. The CDR3 has 13 amino acids. The junction had 6 bases not matched to a gene; V was cut back by 6 bases and J by 6 bases. The DNA for the CDR3 is TGTGCCAGCAGACGGACAGGGGTAAGCGAGCAGTACTTC. It translates to CASRRTGVSEQYF.

The rearrangement links TRBV5-1 to TRBJ1-6, with TRBD1 as a possible D gene (6 bases). V lost 4 bases and J 10 bases, leaving 15 bases between the germline ends. The CDR3 consists of 14 residues. The germline V gene encodes CDR1 SGHRS and CDR2 YFSETQ. The CDR3 nucleotides read TGCGCCAGCAGCCCTCAGGACAGACCATCACCCCTCCACTTT. Encoded protein: CASSPQDRPSPLHF.